The 2 T cell receptor beta chains listed next were all sequenced from one sample in a study of T cell repertoires in cytomegalovirus infection. Each CDR3 protein is one row after TCRdb ran MiXCR on the reads. The profile shows some 270,000 distinct CDR3 sequences, over 15% of them singletons. Sequencing used CD8+ T cells from PBMCs. The receptors derive from a human donor in good health (CMV status not recorded). Some clones in this sample may be carry-over from other donors' samples.

The rearrangement joins TRBV25-1 to TRBJ1-1; D may be TRBD1 (6 bases). The CDR3 runs 13 residues. Deletions cut 6 bases from V and 1 base from J, with 9 bases between. Germline V gene lookup returns CDR1 MGHDK and CDR2 SYGVNS. The DNA of the CDR3 is TGTGCCAGCAGAAAACAGGGGAACACTGAAGCTTTCTTT. Translating it yields CASRKQGNTEAFF.

In its sample, this clonotype was seen many times. This rearrangement joins TRBV12-3 or TRBV12-4 to TRBJ2-7; D is unresolved. Trimming stripped 1 base from V and 0 bases from J, with 10 bases between. CDR3 size: 15 residues. The CDR3: CASSLVGRSSYEQYF. The DNA of the CDR3 is TGTGCCAGCAGTTTAGTAGGTAGGAGCTCCTACGAGCAGTACTTC.